The present T cell receptor beta chain was sequenced within a study of T cell responses to AZD1222 COVID-19 vaccine. Repertoires were generated with immunoSEQ multiplex PCR, while TCRdb's copy carries only in-frame clones and drops some. The sample lists about 110,000 clones, approximately 91% occurring once. This clone has just a few counts. Its antigen is unknown. General study points: The number of AZD1222 recipients seropositive at baseline was only five to seven. Among the donors, most were white British and more were female, and clonal diversity was possibly underestimated. Nearly half of spike-specific TCRs reportedly go after variant regions that carry no mutations.

Trimming left V 6 bases short and J 0 bases short, with 3 bases between. The germline V gene encodes CDR1 MDHEN and CDR2 SYDVKM. The CDR3 consists of 12 residues. The origin of this receptor is an adult in good health. Sequenced here: peripheral blood, sampled on day 0 of MenACWY control vaccination. The chain carries TRBV28 and TRBJ2-4; no firm D call. The CDR3 DNA reads as TGTGCCAGCAGGAAAGCCAAAAACATTCAGTACTTC. Translating it yields CASRKAKNIQYF.